Listed here are 25 T cell receptor beta chains from one sample, sequenced in a study of T cells after yellow fever vaccination. One entry per CDR3 protein, called by TCRdb with MiXCR from the 5' RACE reads. The sample contains some 500,000 distinct CDR3 sequences, approximately 13% of which appear only once. The material sequenced was PBMCs, taken on the day of the yellow fever booster vaccination. These receptors came from a man aged 25 to 40 who received the YFV17D yellow fever vaccine.

The chain joins TRBV20-1 to TRBJ2-7; 12 nucleotides agree with TRBD1. CDR1 is DFQATT, CDR2 SNEGSKA, per germline (reference sequence). V gave up 8 bases and J gave up 7 bases; unmatched junction bases: 9. CDR3 size: 13 residues. In DNA, the CDR3 is TGCAGTTCAACGGGACAGGGGGCGAGGGAGCAGTACTTC. This gives the protein CSSTGQGAREQYF.

CDR3 amino acids: CASSPGWQETQYF. Here the CDR3 DNA reads TGTGCCAGCAGCCCAGGGTGGCAAGAGACCCAGTACTTC. The chain carries TRBV5-5 and TRBJ2-5, with D tentatively TRBD1 (5 bases). This CDR3 is 13 amino acids long. V was clipped by 4 bases and J by 2 bases, with 9 bases between them. Germline CDR1 reads SGHKS; CDR2 reads YYEKEE (reference sequence). The variable domain in full, completed from reference TRBV5-5 and TRBJ2-5, reads DAGVTQSPTHLIKTRGQQVTLRCSPISGHKSVSWYQQVLGQGPQFIFQYYEKEERGRGNFPDRFSARQFPNYSSELNVNALLLGDSALYLCASSPGWQETQYFGPGTRLLVL.

The V and J genes are TRBV7-2 and TRBJ2-1; the D is unclear. V gave up 3 bases and J gave up 12 bases, with 12 bases separating them. Per germline, CDR1 SGHTA and CDR2 FQGNSA. CDR3 length: 12 residues. The CDR3 loop reads CASSFSRSGQFF. CDR3 DNA sequence: TGTGCCAGCAGCTTCTCGCGTAGTGGGCAGTTCTTC. Combining the CDR3 with reference TRBV7-2 and TRBJ2-1 gives the whole variable domain GAGVSQSPSNKVTEKGKDVELRCDPISGHTALYWYRQSLGQGLEFLIYFQGNSAPDKSGLPSDRFSAERTGGSVSTLTIQRTQQEDSAVYLCASSFSRSGQFFGPGTRLTVL.

The sample holds a few counts of this clonotype. The gene calls are TRBV30 and TRBJ1-1; possibly TRBD1 for D (5 bases). The germline V gene encodes CDR1 GTSNPN and CDR2 SVGIG (reference sequence). The CDR3 extends over 12 amino acids. Trimming took off 1 base at V and 7 bases at J, with 10 bases between the two ends. The CDR3 reads CAWSGGSGEAFF. The CDR3 DNA follows: TGTGCCTGGAGTGGGGGGTCGGGTGAAGCTTTCTTT.

This clonotype turned up a few times. The chain links TRBV5-6 to TRBJ2-4, with 8 bases aligning to TRBD2. V gave up 5 bases and J gave up 8 bases; unmatched junction bases: 6. This CDR3 contains 13 residues. CDR1 SGHDT and CDR2 YYEEEE come from the germline V gene. The CDR3 region is CASRFGTRDIQYF. CDR3 DNA: TGTGCCAGCAGATTCGGGACTAGAGACATTCAGTACTTC.

There are a few counts of this clonotype. J is TRBJ2-7 and V is TRBV7-8; D is possibly TRBD1 (5 bases). From germline, CDR1 is SGHVS and CDR2 FQNEAQ. The CDR3 spans 15 residues. Trimming shortened V by 0 bases and J by 0 bases, and 9 bases separated the two germline ends. This chain's CDR3 is CASSLARTGSYEQYF. The CDR3 region has the DNA TGTGCCAGCAGCTTAGCGCGTACAGGCTCCTACGAGCAGTACTTC.

Only a few counts were recorded for this clonotype. The chain carries TRBV20-1 and TRBJ2-1; a possible D gene is TRBD2 (6 bases). The CDR3 extends over 14 amino acids. CDR1 and CDR2 from the germline V gene are DFQATT and SNEGSKA (reference sequence). V dropped 5 bases and J dropped 0 bases, with 11 bases sitting between them. The CDR3 loop reads CSARPGGSYNEQFF. CDR3 bases: TGCAGTGCTCGCCCCGGGGGCTCCTACAATGAGCAGTTCTTC.

The chain joins TRBV7-9 to TRBJ2-1, with D perhaps matching TRBD1 (7 bases). The CDR3 consists of 15 residues. In germline, CDR1 is SEHNR, CDR2 FQNEAQ (reference sequence). The ends were cut back, 4 bases at V and 6 bases at J, with 16 bases in the middle. CDR3 amino acids: CASSSGGGPSNEQFF. Written as DNA, the CDR3 is TGTGCCAGCAGCTCAGGAGGGGGCCCGAGCAATGAGCAGTTCTTC.

This clonotype was counted only a few times. The V call is TRBV9, the J call TRBJ2-7; 8 bases are a match to TRBD1. V shed 0 bases and J 4 bases; nucleotides not matched to a gene: 6. CDR3 length equals 15 residues. Germline V lookup: CDR1 SGDLS, CDR2 YYNGEE. The chain's CDR3 is CASSVGTGPLYEQYF. The CDR3 bases are TGTGCCAGCAGCGTAGGGACAGGGCCCCTTTACGAGCAGTACTTC.

V gene TRBV12-3 or TRBV12-4 combines with J gene TRBJ1-4, with a possible D match to TRBD1 (6 bases). V was clipped by 5 bases and J by 2 bases, with 15 bases between them. The length of the CDR3 is 16 residues. The CDR3 loop reads CASSPEGGLTNEKLFF. The CDR3 region has the DNA TGTGCCAGCAGTCCCGAGGGGGGGCTCACTAATGAAAAACTGTTTTTT.

This clonotype has only one observation. The chain is built from TRBV11-1 and TRBJ2-1; 9 bases are a match to TRBD2. The CDR3 loop spans 17 amino acids. The V segment lost 5 bases and the J segment 7 bases; nucleotides outside the gene matches: 15. Looked up from germline, CDR1 is SGHAT and CDR2 is FQDESV (reference sequence). CDR3 protein: CASSGTFGAGGHNEQFF. CDR3 nucleotides: TGTGCCAGCAGCGGCACCTTCGGGGCGGGAGGGCATAATGAGCAGTTCTTC.

This clonotype was counted at least ten times. The J gene is TRBJ2-3, the V gene TRBV30; TRBD2 agrees at 9 bases. The CDR3 totals 14 residues. V lost 4 bases to trimming and J lost 0 bases; unmatched junction nucleotides: 2. In germline, CDR1 is GTSNPN, CDR2 SVGIG (reference sequence). DNA for the CDR3: TGTGCCTGGACTAGCGGGACTAGCACAGATACGCAGTATTTT. This gives the protein CAWTSGTSTDTQYF.

J is TRBJ2-1 and V is TRBV9; 12 positions agree with TRBD2. CDR1 and CDR2 from the germline V gene are SGDLS and YYNGEE. Trimming removed 3 bases from V and 7 bases from J; junction bases left unmatched: 5. The CDR3 loop spans 15 amino acids. The CDR3: CASSESLAGGNEQFF. In DNA form, the CDR3 reads TGTGCCAGCAGCGAGAGTCTAGCGGGAGGGAATGAGCAGTTCTTC.

This clonotype appeared a few times. J is TRBJ2-4 and V is TRBV4-3; D gene unclear. CDR3 length: 16 residues. Trimming took 4 bases from V and 1 from J, leaving 14 bases between them. CDR1 and CDR2 from the germline V gene are LGHNA and YSLEER. The CDR3 DNA reads TGCGCCAGCAGCCTGGACCCTAACGGGGCCAAAAACATTCAGTACTTC. Translation: CASSLDPNGAKNIQYF.

The gene calls are TRBV6-2 or TRBV6-3 and TRBJ2-2; 9 bases are shared with TRBD1. This CDR3 has 17 amino acids. V lost 4 bases to trimming and J lost 6 bases; unmatched junction nucleotides: 12. Germline CDR1 is MNHEY and CDR2 is SVGEGT. The CDR3 coding sequence is TGTGCCAGCAGTTTTTCCGGGACAGGGTTGATTTCCGGGGAGCTGTTTTTT. It translates to CASSFSGTGLISGELFF.

The V call is TRBV7-2, the J call TRBJ2-3; 9 bases align to TRBD2. V gave up 5 bases and J gave up 4 bases; unmatched junction bases: 13. This CDR3 has 17 amino acids. CDR1 is SGHTA, CDR2 FQGNSA, per germline. The CDR3 DNA reads as TGTGCCAGCAGCCTTCCCCTGACTAGCGGTAGGCCAGATACGCAGTATTTT. Its translation: CASSLPLTSGRPDTQYF.

The V gene is TRBV11-2, the J gene TRBJ2-2, with no clear D. V lost 4 bases to trimming and J lost 5 bases, with 11 bases between them. Germline CDR1 and CDR2: SGHAT and FQNNGV. The CDR3 totals 14 residues. CDR3 DNA: TGTGCCAGCAGCTCTTGGGTCGGAACCGGGGAGCTGTTTTTT. Translating gives CASSSWVGTGELFF.

This clonotype has a handful of counts. The chain joins TRBV12-3 or TRBV12-4 to TRBJ2-7; possible D gene TRBD1, 6 bases. There are 12 residues in the CDR3. Between the trimmed V and J ends, which lost 8 bases and 3 bases, there was a span of 11 bases. CDR3 DNA sequence: TGTGCCAGCCGCGAGGGGGTCTACGAGCAGTACTTC. Protein product: CASREGVYEQYF.

J is TRBJ2-7 and V is TRBV7-2, with unresolved D. V lost 3 bases, J lost 1 base, and 13 bases lay in between. CDR3 length: 15 amino acids. Germline V gene sequence: CDR1 SGHTA, CDR2 FQGNSA. DNA of the CDR3: TGTGCCAGCAGCTTTGGGGTGGTCACATCCTACGAGCAGTACTTC. Translation: CASSFGVVTSYEQYF.

The rearrangement uses TRBV7-2 and TRBJ2-3, with a possible D match to TRBD2 (5 bases). The CDR3 has 13 residues. Germline V gene lookup returns CDR1 SGHTA and CDR2 FQGNSA. The CDR3 region has the DNA TGTGCTACGGAATGGCGGGGCACAGATACGCAGTATTTT. Translation: CATEWRGTDTQYF.

V gene TRBV7-9 combines with J gene TRBJ2-7; 7 nucleotides align to TRBD2. V trimming: 3 bases; J trimming: 5 bases; junction bases outside the gene matches: 4. CDR3 length: 13 residues. CDR1 and CDR2 (germline): SEHNR, FQNEAQ (reference sequence). Here the CDR3 reads CASSFVREDEQYF. The DNA for the CDR3 is TGTGCCAGCAGCTTTGTCCGGGAGGACGAGCAGTACTTC.

The genes are TRBV10-2 and TRBJ2-2; 14 bases agree with TRBD2. The V gene's germline CDR1 is WSHSY and CDR2 SAAADI. J was trimmed by 4 bases and V by 7 bases; bases with no gene match: 2. CDR3 length: 15 residues. As DNA, the CDR3 is TGCGCCAGCATCGGGACTAGCGGGAGCACCGGGGAGCTGTTTTTT. It codes for CASIGTSGSTGELFF.

This clonotype was seen many times. The chain has TRBV15 and TRBJ2-6; 9 positions agree with TRBD1. This CDR3 has 16 amino acids. J lost 2 bases, V lost 3 bases, and 2 bases had no gene match. Germline lookup yields CDR1 LNHNV and CDR2 YYDKDF (reference sequence). For the CDR3, the DNA is TGTGCCACCAGCAGGGGGGACAGGGCTGGGGCCAACGTCCTGACTTTC. Translating gives CATSRGDRAGANVLTF.

This clonotype was counted only a few times. The gene calls are TRBV18 and TRBJ1-2, with TRBD1 as a possible D gene (5 bases). V lost 2 bases and J lost 1, with 8 bases in between. Germline loops: CDR1 KGHSH, CDR2 LQKENI. The CDR3 sequence is 14 residues long. The CDR3 DNA is TGTGCCAGCTCACCAGGGGCTTTTAACTATGGCTACACCTTC. Residues: CASSPGAFNYGYTF.

This clonotype turned up a few times. The chain combines TRBV11-2 with TRBJ2-5; D unresolved. The CDR3 is 15 amino acids. Per the germline V gene, CDR1 is SGHAT and CDR2 is FQNNGV. V was pared by 5 bases and J by 4 bases, with 17 bases between. CDR3 residues: CASSLRAWHPETQYF. CDR3 bases: TGTGCCAGCAGCCTCCGGGCCTGGCACCCAGAGACCCAGTACTTC.